This is a list of T cell receptor beta chains from one sample in a study of shared clonotypes between healthy human individuals. The assay was immunoSEQ multiplex PCR, and TCRdb's table has in-frame clones only and misses some. The table includes nearly 1 million clones, more than 75% detected once. The sequenced sample was memory CD4+ T cells sorted from blood. These receptors came from a young man in good health. Each CDR3 is given with its conserved first and last residue. D genes are given only for firm matches. Where a row states a size, it is once, few, many or the class of an expanded clone; other rows omit it.

abundance	d_gene	v_gene	j_gene	CDR3nt	CDR3aa
few	NA	TRBV7-6	TRBJ2-2	TGTGCCAGCGGCCGGACACTCACCGGGGAGCTGTTTTTT	CASGRTLTGELFF
NA	NA	TRBV5-1	TRBJ2-7	TGCGCCAGCAGTTCGGACGGACTAAATGTGGGCGAGCAGTACTTC	CASSSDGLNVGEQYF
NA	TRBD1	TRBV9	TRBJ1-4	TGTGCCAGCAGCGTAGGAGCAGGGGGTAATGAAAAACTGTTTTTT	CASSVGAGGNEKLFF
NA	NA	TRBV5-5	TRBJ2-7	TGTGCCAGCAGCTTGAAGGCTAGCGTAGAGCAGTACTTC	CASSLKASVEQYF
NA	TRBD2	TRBV27	TRBJ2-1	TGTGCCAGCCTTCGTCTAGCGGACCTAGGGAATGAGCAGTTCTTC	CASLRLADLGNEQFF
NA	NA	TRBV30	TRBJ1-5	TGTGCCTGCTTTCAGCCCCAGCATTTT	CACFQPQHF
NA	NA	TRBV28	TRBJ2-6	TGTGCCAGCAGTTCCACAACGCCGGGACGGGGATACTCTGGGGCCAACGTCCTGACTTTC	CASSSTTPGRGYSGANVLTF
NA	NA	TRBV19	TRBJ2-1	TGTGCCAGTAGCTCATCCGCGGCCGCGTCCTACAATGAGCAGTTCTTC	CASSSSAAASYNEQFF
once	TRBD1	TRBV7-2	TRBJ1-2	TGTGCCAGCAGTCGCGGGACAGGTAGCCCTGCTAACTATGGCTACACCTTC	CASSRGTGSPANYGYTF
NA	TRBD1	TRBV5-1	TRBJ2-1	TGCGCCAGCAGCTTGCTACAGGGGGCCAATGAGCAGTTCTTC	CASSLLQGANEQFF
NA	NA	TRBV12-5	TRBJ1-1	TGTGCTAGTGGTTTGGTACTGAGGACGGGATGGGACACTGAAGCTTTCTTT	CASGLVLRTGWDTEAFF
NA	NA	TRBV10-3	TRBJ1-6	TGTGCCATCAGCAGGGATGGTGGAAATTCACCCCTCCACTTT	CAISRDGGNSPLHF
NA	TRBD1	TRBV30	TRBJ2-6	TGTGCCTGGATTGAAACAGGGGGTGGGGCCAACGTCCTGACTTTC	CAWIETGGGANVLTF
NA	TRBD1	TRBV28	TRBJ2-7	TGTGCCAGCAGCGACAGATCAGGGGGGACAGGTCGATCCTACGAGCAGTACTTC	CASSDRSGGTGRSYEQYF
NA	NA	TRBV29-1	TRBJ2-2	TGCAGCGTTGTCGGCCAGGGGAACACCGGGGAGCTGTTTTTT	CSVVGQGNTGELFF
NA	TRBD1	TRBV5-6	TRBJ2-4	TGTGCCAGCAGCCTCGGACAGGTAGCCAAAAACATTCAGTACTTC	CASSLGQVAKNIQYF
NA	NA	TRBV11-2	TRBJ2-7	TGTGCCAGCAGCTTACAGGGTTTCGAGCAGTACTTC	CASSLQGFEQYF
once	TRBD2	TRBV10-3	TRBJ2-2	TGTGCCATCAACAGACTAGCGGGGAACACCGGGGAGCTGTTTTTT	CAINRLAGNTGELFF
NA	TRBD1	TRBV6-1	TRBJ1-5	TGTGCCAGCAGTGAAGGCCAGGGGGACAATCAGCCCCAGCATTTT	CASSEGQGDNQPQHF
once	NA	TRBV11-2	TRBJ2-7	TGTGCCAGCAGCATCGACAGGGGTAGCGGGGCAAGTTACTTC	CASSIDRGSGASYF
NA	TRBD1	TRBV5-1	TRBJ2-3	TGCGCCAGCAGCTTCGACAGGGTCTCTGCAGATACGCAGTATTTT	CASSFDRVSADTQYF
NA	TRBD2	TRBV7-8	TRBJ2-3	TGTGCCAGCAGCTTAGTGGGAGGGCCGAATACGCAGTATTTT	CASSLVGGPNTQYF
NA	TRBD1	TRBV10-3	TRBJ1-1	TGTGCCATCAGTGGGGACAGGGCCAATGAAGCTTTCTTT	CAISGDRANEAFF
NA	TRBD2	TRBV6-6	TRBJ2-2	TGTGCCAGCAGTCTACGACTAGCGGGAGCCACCGGGGAGCTGTTTTTT	CASSLRLAGATGELFF
NA	TRBD1	TRBV18	TRBJ2-1	TGTGCCAGCTCACCGTCAGGGGGCGACTACAATGAGCAGTTCTTC	CASSPSGGDYNEQFF
many	TRBD1	TRBV5-1	TRBJ2-7	TGCGCCAGCAGCGGGGACAGGCATTTCTACGAGCAGTACTTC	CASSGDRHFYEQYF
NA	NA	TRBV6-6	TRBJ1-5	TGTGCCAGCAGTTCCGGGCAGGGTAGCAATCAGCCCCAGCATTTT	CASSSGQGSNQPQHF
NA	TRBD1	TRBV27	TRBJ1-2	TGTGCCAGCAGCAGGACAGGGGGCGCCTATGGCTACACCTTC	CASSRTGGAYGYTF
few	TRBD2	TRBV28	TRBJ2-7	TGTGCCAGCAGTTCGCTAGCGGGGGGCACCTACGAGCAGTACTTC	CASSSLAGGTYEQYF
NA	NA	TRBV13	TRBJ1-6	TGTGCCAGCAGTGTCGTCCAGGCTAATTCACCCCTCCACTTT	CASSVVQANSPLHF
NA	TRBD2	TRBV5-1	TRBJ2-2	TGCGCCAGCAGCGCCGGGACTAGCGGGAACCGCGGGGAGCTGTTTTTT	CASSAGTSGNRGELFF
NA	NA	TRBV13	TRBJ2-5	TGTGCCAGCAGCTTAAGTCCGTCGATTTCGGAGACCCAGTACTTC	CASSLSPSISETQYF
few	TRBD1	TRBV6-5	TRBJ1-1	TGTGCCAGCAGCCCACGGGACAGGGTGGGTGAAGCTTTCTTT	CASSPRDRVGEAFF
NA	TRBD1	TRBV7-9	TRBJ2-7	TGTGCCAGCAGCTTTGACAGGGGGTCCTCCTACGAGCAGTACTTC	CASSFDRGSSYEQYF
NA	TRBD1	TRBV7-9	TRBJ1-2	TGTGCCAGCAGCCCGGGACAGGCCGCGGGCCATGGCTACACCTTC	CASSPGQAAGHGYTF
many	NA	TRBV11-2	TRBJ2-7	TGTGCCAGCAGCTTAGATCAGGAGGACGGCTCAAAGTACGAGCAGTACTTC	CASSLDQEDGSKYEQYF
few	NA	TRBV5-8	TRBJ1-2	TGTGCCAGCGGGGCAGGCTATGGCTACACCTTC	CASGAGYGYTF
NA	TRBD2	TRBV27	TRBJ2-5	TGTGCCAGCAGTTTAGTCGGGACTACCCAAGAGACCCAGTACTTC	CASSLVGTTQETQYF
NA	NA	TRBV6-5	TRBJ2-5	TGTGCCAGCAGCCTCAGGGCGAGGGGGTGGGAGACCCAGTACTTC	CASSLRARGWETQYF
once	TRBD1	TRBV7-2	TRBJ2-7	TGTGCCAGCACCTGGGACAGATCCTACGAGCAGTACTTC	CASTWDRSYEQYF
NA	NA	TRBV7-2	TRBJ2-5	TGTGCCAGCAGCTTAGACGCCCGCGAGACCCAGTACTTC	CASSLDARETQYF
NA	TRBD1	TRBV7-9	TRBJ2-1	TGTGCCAGCAGCCCCACAAGGACAGGGTTTTACAATGAGCAGTTCTTC	CASSPTRTGFYNEQFF
NA	NA	TRBV5-1	TRBJ1-1	TGCGCCAGCAGCTTGGCGGGCGGAGGGTATGCTTTCTTT	CASSLAGGGYAFF
NA	TRBD2	TRBV7-2	TRBJ2-3	TGTGCCAGCAGTTCTATCGGGGGGGTTAGCACAGATACGCAGTATTTT	CASSSIGGVSTDTQYF
NA	NA	TRBV4-1	TRBJ1-4	TGCGCCAGCAGCCGAAACAGGTTTGCTAATGAAAAACTGTTTTTT	CASSRNRFANEKLFF
NA	NA	TRBV6-5	TRBJ1-1	TGTGCCAGCAGTCGATCAGGCACTGAAGCTTTCTTT	CASSRSGTEAFF
once	TRBD1	TRBV5-4	TRBJ1-6	TGTGCCAGCAGCCCTTCCGTGGGGGACAGGAATTCACCCCTCCACTTT	CASSPSVGDRNSPLHF
NA	NA	TRBV6-6	TRBJ1-3	TGTGCCAGTGACAGGAGCTCTGGAAACACCATATATTTT	CASDRSSGNTIYF
NA	NA	TRBV12-5	TRBJ1-6	TGTGCTAGTGCCGCCGGGCCTAATTCACCCCTCCACTTT	CASAAGPNSPLHF
NA	NA	TRBV7-3	TRBJ2-2	TGTGCCAGCAGCTTAAAGGCAGGGAGGAACACCGGGGAGCTGTTTTTT	CASSLKAGRNTGELFF
NA	NA	TRBV2	TRBJ1-1	TGTGCCAGCCAGCGATGGATGAACACTGAAGCTTTCTTT	CASQRWMNTEAFF
NA	TRBD2	TRBV4-3	TRBJ2-1	TGCGCCAGCAGCCAAGGCGCTAGCGGGAGAAGGGATGAGCAGTTCTTC	CASSQGASGRRDEQFF
NA	NA	TRBV27	TRBJ1-5	TGTGCCAGCAGTTTTGTAGGTGATAGCAATCAGCCCCAGCATTTT	CASSFVGDSNQPQHF
NA	NA	TRBV10-3	TRBJ2-7	TGTGCCATCAGTGACTTACAGGGCGGAGGCTCCTACGAGCAGTACTTC	CAISDLQGGGSYEQYF
few	NA	TRBV19	TRBJ1-6	TGTGCCAGTAGTATTAGGGGCCGCGGGTCACCCCTCCACTTT	CASSIRGRGSPLHF